The 9 T cell receptor beta chains listed next were all sequenced from one sample in a study of tumor-infiltrating lymphocytes in oesophageal squamous cell carcinoma. TCRdb called the PCR reads again in MiXCR, with one record for every CDR3 protein. The repertoire has approximately 13,000 distinct CDR3 sequences, 45% to 65% of them found once; the top ten carry over 35%. Source material: esophageal tumor tissue. The receptors were sampled from a male donor with esophageal squamous cell carcinoma.

This rearrangement joins TRBV12-3 or TRBV12-4 to TRBJ2-7, with D perhaps TRBD2 (6 bases). V was trimmed by 6 bases and J by 7 bases, leaving 22 bases between them. CDR3 length: 15 residues. This CDR3 reads CASSLGSSSYNEQYF. CDR3 bases: TGTGCCAGCAGCCTCGGGAGTTCGTCCTACAATGAGCAGTACTTC.

Concerning this clonotype: One junction end does not reproduce the germline sequence, and a read error may be involved. This chain connects TRBV7-6 to TRBJ2-3, with TRBD1 matching over 7 bases. This CDR3 region has 16 residues. Germline V lookup: CDR1 SGHVS, CDR2 FNYEAQ. CDR3 in amino acids: CASSRTPGQSTDTQYF. The CDR3 nucleotides are TGTGCTAGCAGCCGTACTCCGGGACAGAGCACAGATACGCAGTATTTT. Supplemented by reference TRBV7-6 and TRBJ2-3, the full variable domain reads GAGVSQSPRYKVTKRGQDVALRCDPISGHVSLYWYRQALGQGPEFLTYFNYEAQQDKSGLPNDRFSAERPEGSISTLTIQRTEQRDSAMYRCASSRTPGQSTDTQYFGPGTRLTVL.

V gene TRBV9 combines with J gene TRBJ1-5; 9 bases agree with TRBD1. V lost 7 bases to trimming and J lost 7 bases; unmatched junction nucleotides: 6. Germline CDR1 reads SGDLS; CDR2 reads YYNGEE. The CDR3 consists of 13 residues. The CDR3 is CASGRTGAQPQHF. The CDR3 coding sequence is TGTGCCAGCGGTAGGACAGGGGCACAGCCCCAGCATTTT.

This rearrangement joins TRBV11-2 to TRBJ2-5, with D hard to call. The J call may be wrong; the DNA end is better matched by TRBJ2-1. The CDR3 loop spans 14 amino acids. Germline assignment: CDR1 SGHAT and CDR2 FQNNGV. Here the CDR3 reads CASSLEHSYNEQFF. CDR3 coding DNA: TGTGCCAGCAGCTTAGAACACTCCTACAATGAGCAGTTCTTC.

This clonotype was counted a few times. The genes are TRBV2 and TRBJ1-2; 10 bases are shared with TRBD1. Germline V lookup: CDR1 SNHLY, CDR2 FYNNEI. The CDR3 runs to 16 residues. J gave up 6 bases and V 6 bases, and 13 bases lay outside the gene matches. The DNA for the CDR3 is TGTGCCAGCAGGAAGGACAGGGGGGCCCTTAGAAATGGCTACACCTTC. Residues: CASRKDRGALRNGYTF.

The chain links TRBV28 to TRBJ2-7, with 7 bases matching TRBD2. The CDR3 runs to 14 residues. The germline CDR1 and CDR2 sequences are MDHEN and SYDVKM. With 5 bases clipped from V and 9 bases from J, the junction kept 13 bases outside the gene matches. The CDR3 DNA reads TGTGCCAGCAGTCCCGCGGGAGCGAGAGACGCGCAGTACTTC. Translated, it gives CASSPAGARDAQYF.

This chain links TRBV7-2 with TRBJ2-3; TRBD2 matches at 15 bases. This CDR3 comprises 16 residues. Germline CDR1 and CDR2: SGHTA and FQGNSA. V lost 4 bases to trimming and J lost 8 bases; unmatched junction nucleotides: 7. In DNA, the CDR3 is TGTGCCAGCAGCTCGGGACTAGCGGGGGGTCTCGGTACGCAGTATTTT. The encoded protein is CASSSGLAGGLGTQYF.

This clonotype was seen a few times. The rearrangement uses TRBV7-6 and TRBJ2-7, with TRBD1 identical over 10 bases. The end of the DNA fits TRBJ2-5 better, so the J call may be wrong. The germline V gene encodes CDR1 SGHVS and CDR2 FNYEAQ. This CDR3 is built from 15 residues. The CDR3 DNA sequence: TGTGCCAGCAGCCTCGGGACAGGGGTCAGGGAGACCCAGTACTTC. Protein: CASSLGTGVRETQYF.

There are a few counts of this clonotype. This chain uses TRBV30 with TRBJ1-4; maybe TRBD1 (6 bases). V was cut by 8 bases and J by 1 base, with 17 bases left in between. Germline CDR1 is GTSNPN and CDR2 is SVGIG (reference sequence). The length of the CDR3 is 15 residues. In DNA, the CDR3 is TGTGCCATCGATCAAGGGGGGGAAACTAATGAAAAACTGTTTTTT. Its translation is CAIDQGGETNEKLFF. The variable domain in full, with the rest retrieved from reference TRBV30 and TRBJ1-4, is SQTIHQWPATLVQPVGSPLSLECTVEGTSNPNLYWYRQAAGRGLQLLFYSVGIGQISSEVPQNLSASRPQDRQFILSSKKLLLSDSGFYLCAIDQGGETNEKLFFGSGTQLSVL.